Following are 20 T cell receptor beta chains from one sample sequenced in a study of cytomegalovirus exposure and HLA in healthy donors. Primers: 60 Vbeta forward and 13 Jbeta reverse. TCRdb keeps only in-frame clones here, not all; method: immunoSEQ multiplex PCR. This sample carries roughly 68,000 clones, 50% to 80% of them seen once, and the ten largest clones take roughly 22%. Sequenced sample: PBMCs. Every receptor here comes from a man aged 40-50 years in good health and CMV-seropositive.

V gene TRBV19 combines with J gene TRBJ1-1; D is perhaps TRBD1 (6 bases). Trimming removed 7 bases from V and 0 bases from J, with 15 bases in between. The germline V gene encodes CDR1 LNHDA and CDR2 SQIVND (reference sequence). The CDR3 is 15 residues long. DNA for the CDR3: TGTGCCAGTACCCAGGGGCGGTTGGTGAACACTGAAGCTTTCTTT. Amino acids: CASTQGRLVNTEAFF.

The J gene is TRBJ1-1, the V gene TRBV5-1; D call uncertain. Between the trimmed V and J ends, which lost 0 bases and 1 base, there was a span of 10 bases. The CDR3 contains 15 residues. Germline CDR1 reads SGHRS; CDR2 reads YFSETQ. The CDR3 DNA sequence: TGCGCCAGCAGCTTGGACGGGAGATCGAACACTGAAGCTTTCTTT. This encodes CASSLDGRSNTEAFF.

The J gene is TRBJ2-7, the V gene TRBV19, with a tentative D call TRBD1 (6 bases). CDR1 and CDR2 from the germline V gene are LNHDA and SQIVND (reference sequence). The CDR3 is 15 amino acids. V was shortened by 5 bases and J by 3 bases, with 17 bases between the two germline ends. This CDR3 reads CASSEGQGRGYEQYF. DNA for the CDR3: TGTGCCAGTAGTGAAGGCCAGGGCAGGGGCTACGAGCAGTACTTC.

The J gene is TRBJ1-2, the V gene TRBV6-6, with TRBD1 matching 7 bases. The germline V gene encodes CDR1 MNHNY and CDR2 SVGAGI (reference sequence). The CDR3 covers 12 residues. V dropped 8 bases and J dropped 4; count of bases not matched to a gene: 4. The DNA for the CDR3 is TGTGCCAGCCGACAGGGACCCTATGGCTACACCTTC. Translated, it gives CASRQGPYGYTF.

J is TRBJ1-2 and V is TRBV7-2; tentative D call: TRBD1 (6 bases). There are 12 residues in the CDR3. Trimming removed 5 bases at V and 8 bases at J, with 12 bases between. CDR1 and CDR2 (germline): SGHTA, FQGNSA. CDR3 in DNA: TGTGCCAGCAGCCGTTACAGGGACGGCTACACCTTC. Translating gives CASSRYRDGYTF. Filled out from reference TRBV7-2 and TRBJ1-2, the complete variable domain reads GAGVSQSPSNKVTEKGKDVELRCDPISGHTALYWYRQSLGQGLEFLIYFQGNSAPDKSGLPSDRFSAERTGGSVSTLTIQRTQQEDSAVYLCASSRYRDGYTFGSGTRLTVV.

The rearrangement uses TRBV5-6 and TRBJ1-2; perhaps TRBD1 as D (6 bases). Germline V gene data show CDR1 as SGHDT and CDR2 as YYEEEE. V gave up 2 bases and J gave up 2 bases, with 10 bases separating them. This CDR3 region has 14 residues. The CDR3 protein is CASSFQDRNYGYTF. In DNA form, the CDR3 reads TGTGCCAGCAGCTTCCAGGACAGAAACTATGGCTACACCTTC.

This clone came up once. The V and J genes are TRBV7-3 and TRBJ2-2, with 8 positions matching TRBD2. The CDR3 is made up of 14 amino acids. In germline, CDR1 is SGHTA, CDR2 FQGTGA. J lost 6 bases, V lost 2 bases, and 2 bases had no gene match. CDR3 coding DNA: TGTGCCAGCAGCTTATCCGGGGGGGCCGGGGAGCTGTTTTTT. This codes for CASSLSGGAGELFF. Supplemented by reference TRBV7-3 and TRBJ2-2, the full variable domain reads GAGVSQTPSNKVTEKGKYVELRCDPISGHTALYWYRQSLGQGPEFLIYFQGTGAADDSGLPNDRFFAVRPEGSVSTLKIQRTERGDSAVYLCASSLSGGAGELFFGEGSRLTVL.

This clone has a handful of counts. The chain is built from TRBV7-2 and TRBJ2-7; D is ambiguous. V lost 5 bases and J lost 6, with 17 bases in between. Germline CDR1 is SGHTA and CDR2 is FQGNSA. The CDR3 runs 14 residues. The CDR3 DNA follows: TGTGCCAGCAGCCAAGGCCGGTGGGCACCCGAGCAGTACTTC. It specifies CASSQGRWAPEQYF.

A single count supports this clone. CDR3 in DNA: TGTGCCAGCTCACCCCGGGCTAGCGGGGGGGAAGCAGATACGCAGTATTTT. This translates into CASSPRASGGEADTQYF. This chain connects TRBV18 to TRBJ2-3, with 12 positions matching TRBD2. V lost 3 bases and J lost 4; bases outside the gene matches: 8. CDR1 KGHSH and CDR2 LQKENI come from the germline V gene. The CDR3 is made up of 17 amino acids.

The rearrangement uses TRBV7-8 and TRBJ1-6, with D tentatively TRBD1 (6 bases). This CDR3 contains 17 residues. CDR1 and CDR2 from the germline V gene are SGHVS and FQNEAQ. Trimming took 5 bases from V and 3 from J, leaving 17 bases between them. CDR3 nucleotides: TGTGCCAGCAGCCCTGGGGCAGGGGAAAGCTATAATTCACCCCTCCACTTT. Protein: CASSPGAGESYNSPLHF.

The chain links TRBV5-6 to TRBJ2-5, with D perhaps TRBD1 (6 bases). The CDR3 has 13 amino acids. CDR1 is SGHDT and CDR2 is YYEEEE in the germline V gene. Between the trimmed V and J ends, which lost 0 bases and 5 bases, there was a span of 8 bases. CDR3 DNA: TGTGCCAGCAGCTTGGTGGGGGCGGAGACCCAGTACTTC. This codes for CASSLVGAETQYF. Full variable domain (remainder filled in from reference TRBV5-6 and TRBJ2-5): DAGVTQSPTHLIKTRGQQVTLRCSPKSGHDTVSWYQQALGQGPQFIFQYYEEEERQRGNFPDRFSGHQFPNYSSELNVNALLLGDSALYLCASSLVGAETQYFGPGTRLLVL.

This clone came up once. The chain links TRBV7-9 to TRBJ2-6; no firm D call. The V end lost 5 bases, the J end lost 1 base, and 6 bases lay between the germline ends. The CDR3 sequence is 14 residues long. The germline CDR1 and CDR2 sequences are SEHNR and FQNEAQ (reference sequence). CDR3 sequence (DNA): TGTGCCAGCAGCGTCGTTTCTGGGGCCAACGTCCTGACTTTC. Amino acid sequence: CASSVVSGANVLTF.

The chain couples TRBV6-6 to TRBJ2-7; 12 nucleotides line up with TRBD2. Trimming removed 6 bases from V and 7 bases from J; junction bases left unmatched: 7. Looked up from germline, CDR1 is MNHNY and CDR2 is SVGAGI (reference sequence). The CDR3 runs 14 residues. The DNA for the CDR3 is TGTGCCAGCAGCCTAGCGGGGGGGCTTGAAGAGCAGTACTTC. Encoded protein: CASSLAGGLEEQYF.

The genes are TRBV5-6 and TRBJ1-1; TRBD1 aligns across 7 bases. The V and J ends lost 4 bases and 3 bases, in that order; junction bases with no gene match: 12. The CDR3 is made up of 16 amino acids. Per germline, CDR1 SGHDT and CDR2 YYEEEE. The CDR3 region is CASSPRQGLGHTEAFF. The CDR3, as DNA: TGTGCCAGCAGCCCTCGACAGGGACTCGGGCACACTGAAGCTTTCTTT.

CDR3 region: CASSLQSPNSPLHF. The CDR3 DNA sequence: TGCGCCAGCAGCTTACAGTCTCCCAATTCACCCCTCCACTTT. The V call is TRBV5-1, the J call TRBJ1-6; D not certain. Germline V gene data show CDR1 as SGHRS and CDR2 as YFSETQ. The V end was cut by 2 bases, the J end by 7 bases, with 10 bases between. The CDR3 runs 14 residues. The full variable domain, in which reference TRBV5-1 and TRBJ1-6 provide the parts outside the CDR3, is KAGVTQTPRYLIKTRGQQVTLSCSPISGHRSVSWYQQTPGQGLQFLFEYFSETQRNKGNFPGRFSGRQFSNSRSEMNVSTLELGDSALYLCASSLQSPNSPLHFGNGTRLTVT.

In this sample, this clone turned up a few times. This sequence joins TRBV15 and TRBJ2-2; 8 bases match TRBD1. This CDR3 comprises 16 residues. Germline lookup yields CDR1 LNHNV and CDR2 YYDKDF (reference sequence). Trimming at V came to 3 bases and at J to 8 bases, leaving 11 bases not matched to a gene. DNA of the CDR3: TGTGCCACCAGCAGGGCGGGACAGGCTGGGTTGGGGGAGCTGTTTTTT. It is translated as CATSRAGQAGLGELFF.

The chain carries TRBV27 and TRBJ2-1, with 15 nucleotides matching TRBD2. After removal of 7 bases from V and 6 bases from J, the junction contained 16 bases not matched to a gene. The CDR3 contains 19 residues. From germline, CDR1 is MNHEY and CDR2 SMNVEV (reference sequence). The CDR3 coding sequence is TGTGCCAGCAAGACCGTGGGACTAGCGGGGGGATCGCCTTCCAATGAGCAGTTCTTC. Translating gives CASKTVGLAGGSPSNEQFF.

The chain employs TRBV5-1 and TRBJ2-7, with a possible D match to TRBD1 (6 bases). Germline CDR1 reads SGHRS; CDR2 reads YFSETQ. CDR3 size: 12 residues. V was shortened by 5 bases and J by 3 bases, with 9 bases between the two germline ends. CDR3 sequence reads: CASRSQGYEQYF. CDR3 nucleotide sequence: TGCGCCAGCAGGTCACAGGGCTACGAGCAGTACTTC.

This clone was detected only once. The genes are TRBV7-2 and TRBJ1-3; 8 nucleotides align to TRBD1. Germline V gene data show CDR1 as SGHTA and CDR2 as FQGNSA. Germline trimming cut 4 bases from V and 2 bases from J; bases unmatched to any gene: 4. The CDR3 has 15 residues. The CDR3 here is CASSWMDRAGNTIYF. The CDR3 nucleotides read TGTGCCAGCAGCTGGATGGACAGGGCTGGAAACACCATATATTTT.

CDR3 region: CASSLGSRGGQETQYF. The CDR3 coding sequence is TGTGCCAGCAGCTTAGGTTCCCGGGGTGGACAAGAGACCCAGTACTTC. The genes are TRBV7-3 and TRBJ2-5; D is possibly TRBD2 (5 bases). The CDR3 loop spans 16 amino acids. Germline assignment: CDR1 SGHTA and CDR2 FQGTGA. Trimming took off 2 bases at V and 2 bases at J, with 15 bases between the two ends.